This is a list of T cell receptor beta chains from one sample in a study of blood T cell repertoires in COVID-19. Clones were read by immunoSEQ multiplex PCR, and TCRdb kept only the in-frame ones, dropping some. The sample includes roughly 340,000 clones, around 87% of them seen just once. Source material: PBMCs or T cells enriched from blood (not recorded which). The source of these receptors is a man aged 35 to 55 in a cohort exposed to, infected with or recovered from COVID-19 (not recorded which). The CDR3 runs from the conserved cysteine through the conserved F or W. A D gene is named only where the DNA matches it firmly. Clone size appears in some rows only: once, few, many, or a class for an expanded clone.

j_gene | d_gene | v_gene | abundance | CDR3nt | CDR3aa
TRBJ1-1 | TRBD1 | TRBV5-4 | NA | TGTGCCAGCAGCCGGGGACAGGGGCAAACCATGAACACTGAAGCTTTCTTT | CASSRGQGQTMNTEAFF
TRBJ1-2 | NA | TRBV19 | NA | TGTGCCAGTAACTCCGGGTGGAATGGCTACACCTTC | CASNSGWNGYTF
TRBJ2-7 | NA | TRBV4-1 | NA | TGCGCCAGCAGCCGGCAGACAGGCTCCTACGAGCAGTACTTC | CASSRQTGSYEQYF
TRBJ2-3 | NA | TRBV7-6 | once | TGTGCCAGCAGCTCCGGGGGCACAGATACGCAGTATTTT | CASSSGGTDTQYF
TRBJ1-2 | NA | TRBV19 | NA | TGTGCCAGTAGATCCCGGGGGAATGGCTACACCTTC | CASRSRGNGYTF
TRBJ2-1 | TRBD2 | TRBV27 | NA | TGTGCCAGCAGGAGGACTAGCGGGAGGGCCTACAATGAGCAGTTCTTC | CASRRTSGRAYNEQFF
TRBJ2-7 | NA | TRBV20-1 | NA | TGCAGTGCTAGATATACTAGCGAGCAGTACTTC | CSARYTSEQYF
TRBJ1-1 | NA | TRBV19 | few | TGTGCCAGTAGTATAAAAGGGGACACTGAAGCTTTCTTT | CASSIKGDTEAFF
TRBJ1-3 | TRBD1 | TRBV10-3 | NA | TGTGCCACAACGGAGACAGGGCCTGGAAACACCATATATTTT | CATTETGPGNTIYF
TRBJ2-7 | TRBD1 | TRBV7-7 | NA | TGTGCCAGCAGCTCCGACAGGGGCTACGAGCAGTACTTC | CASSSDRGYEQYF
TRBJ1-2 | NA | TRBV18 | NA | TGTGCCAGCTCCCCACAGCCAAACGAGGGCTACACCTTC | CASSPQPNEGYTF
TRBJ1-5 | NA | TRBV21-1 | NA | TGTGCCAGCAGCCTTCGACAGACGAGAAATCAGCCCCAGCATTTT | CASSLRQTRNQPQHF
TRBJ2-1 | NA | TRBV19 | NA | TGTGCCAGTAGTATGGCAGACAGCTCCTACAATGAGCAGTTCTTC | CASSMADSSYNEQFF
TRBJ2-3 | TRBD2 | TRBV11-2 | NA | TGTGCCAGCAGTGGGACTAGCCGGGATACGCAGTATTTT | CASSGTSRDTQYF
TRBJ2-1 | TRBD2 | TRBV14 | NA | TGTGCCAGCAGCCAAGATCGTACTAGCGGGACCTACAATGAGCAGTTCTTC | CASSQDRTSGTYNEQFF
TRBJ1-6 | TRBD1 | TRBV5-8 | NA | TGTGCCAGCAGCTTGCGGACAGGGACAAACAATTCACCCCTCCACTTT | CASSLRTGTNNSPLHF
TRBJ2-5 | TRBD2 | TRBV18 | once | TGTGCCAGCTCACCACCGGGCAGCGGGAGGGCCGGAGAGACCCAGTACTTC | CASSPPGSGRAGETQYF
TRBJ2-5 | NA | TRBV24-1 | NA | TGTGCCACCAGTGATTTGCAAGGGGCCCAGTACTTC | CATSDLQGAQYF
TRBJ2-3 | TRBD1 | TRBV3-1/TRBV3-2 | NA | TGTGCCAGCAGCCACAGAAGGGGGCGAGGTAGTGCAGATACGCAGTATTTT | CASSHRRGRGSADTQYF
TRBJ2-7 | NA | TRBV6-1 | few | TGTGCCAGCAGTGAGACAGCCGAGTACGAGCAGTACTTC | CASSETAEYEQYF
TRBJ2-3 | NA | TRBV28 | NA | TGTGCCAGCAGTCCGGGACACCACACAGATACGCAGTATTTT | CASSPGHHTDTQYF
TRBJ1-5 | NA | TRBV30 | NA | TGTGCCTGGAGTAACCAGGGTCGGCAGCCCCAGCATTTT | CAWSNQGRQPQHF